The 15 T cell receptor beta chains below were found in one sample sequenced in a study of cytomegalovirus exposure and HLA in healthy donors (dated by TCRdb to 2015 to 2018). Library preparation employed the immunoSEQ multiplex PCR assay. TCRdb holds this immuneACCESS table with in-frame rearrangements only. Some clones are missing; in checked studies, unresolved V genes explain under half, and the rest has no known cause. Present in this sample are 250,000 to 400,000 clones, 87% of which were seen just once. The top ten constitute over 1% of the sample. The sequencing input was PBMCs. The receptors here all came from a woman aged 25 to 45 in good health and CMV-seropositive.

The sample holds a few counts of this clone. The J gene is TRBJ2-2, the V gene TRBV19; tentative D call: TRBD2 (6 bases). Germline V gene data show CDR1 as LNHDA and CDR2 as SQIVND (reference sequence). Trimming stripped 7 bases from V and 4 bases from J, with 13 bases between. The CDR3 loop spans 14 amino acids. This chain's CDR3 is CASTSGVITGELFF. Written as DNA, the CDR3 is TGTGCCAGTACCTCGGGAGTGATCACCGGGGAGCTGTTTTTT.

The CDR3 bases are TGTGCCAGCGCACAGGGGATGGATGAAAAACTGTTTTTT. Its translation is CASAQGMDEKLFF. The gene calls are TRBV6-5 and TRBJ1-4; the match to TRBD1 covers 7 bases. Trimming took 8 bases from V and 6 from J; bases not matched to a gene: 6. The CDR3 has 13 residues. CDR1 MNHEY and CDR2 SVGAGI come from the germline V gene.

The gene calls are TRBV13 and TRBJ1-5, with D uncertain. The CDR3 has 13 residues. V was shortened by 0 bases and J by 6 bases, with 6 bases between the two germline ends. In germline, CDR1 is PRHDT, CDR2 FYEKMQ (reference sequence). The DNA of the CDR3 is TGTGCCAGCAGCTTAGGGAGAAGTCAGCCCCAGCATTTT. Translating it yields CASSLGRSQPQHF.

The CDR3: CATSRGQRDNQPQHF. The CDR3 bases are TGTGCCACCAGCAGGGGACAGCGAGACAATCAGCCCCAGCATTTT. The rearrangement joins TRBV15 to TRBJ1-5; 7 bases match TRBD1. The V gene's germline CDR1 is LNHNV and CDR2 YYDKDF (reference sequence). The CDR3 length is 15 residues. V trimming: 3 bases; J trimming: 3 bases; junction bases outside the gene matches: 5.

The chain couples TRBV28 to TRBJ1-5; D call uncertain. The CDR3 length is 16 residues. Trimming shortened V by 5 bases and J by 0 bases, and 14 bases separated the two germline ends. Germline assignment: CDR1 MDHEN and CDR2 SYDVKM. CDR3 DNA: TGTGCCAGCAGTGGCCCGACGGGGTATAGCAATCAGCCCCAGCATTTT. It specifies CASSGPTGYSNQPQHF.

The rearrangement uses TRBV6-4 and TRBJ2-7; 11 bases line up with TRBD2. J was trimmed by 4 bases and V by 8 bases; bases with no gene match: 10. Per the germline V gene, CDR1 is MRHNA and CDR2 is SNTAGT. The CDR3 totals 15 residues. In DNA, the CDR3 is TGTGCCAGCGCCCCCACTAGCGGGAGTCAATACGAGCAGTACTTC. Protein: CASAPTSGSQYEQYF.

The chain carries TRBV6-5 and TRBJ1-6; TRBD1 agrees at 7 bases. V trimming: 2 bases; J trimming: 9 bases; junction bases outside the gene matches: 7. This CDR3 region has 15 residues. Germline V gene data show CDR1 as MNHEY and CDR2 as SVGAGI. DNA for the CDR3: TGTGCCAGCAGTTACGGGGGGACAGTAGCTTCACCCCTCCACTTT. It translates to CASSYGGTVASPLHF.

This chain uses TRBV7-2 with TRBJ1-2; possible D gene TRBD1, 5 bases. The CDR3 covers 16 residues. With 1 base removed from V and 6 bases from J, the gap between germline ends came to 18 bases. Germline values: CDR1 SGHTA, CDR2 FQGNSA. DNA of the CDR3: TGTGCCAGCAGCTTAGTCTTCGATGGTTGGGGGGATGGCTACACCTTC. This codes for CASSLVFDGWGDGYTF.

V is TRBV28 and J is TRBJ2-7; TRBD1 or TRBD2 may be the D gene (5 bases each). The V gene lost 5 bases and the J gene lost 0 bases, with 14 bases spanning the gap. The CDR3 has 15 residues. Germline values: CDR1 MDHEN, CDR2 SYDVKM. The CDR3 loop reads CASSPHSGSSYEQYF. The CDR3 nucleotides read TGTGCCAGCAGTCCCCACTCAGGGAGCTCCTACGAGCAGTACTTC.

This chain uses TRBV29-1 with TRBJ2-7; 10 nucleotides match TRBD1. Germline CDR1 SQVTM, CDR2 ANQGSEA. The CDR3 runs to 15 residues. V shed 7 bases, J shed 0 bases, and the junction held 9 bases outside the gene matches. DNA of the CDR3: TGCAGCGCGGCCGAGGACAGGGGGTACTCCTACGAGCAGTACTTC. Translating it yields CSAAEDRGYSYEQYF.

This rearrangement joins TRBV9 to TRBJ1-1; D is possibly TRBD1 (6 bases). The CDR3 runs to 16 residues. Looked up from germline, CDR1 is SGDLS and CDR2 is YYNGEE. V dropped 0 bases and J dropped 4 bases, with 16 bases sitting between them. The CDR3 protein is CASSVAVEQGGTEAFF. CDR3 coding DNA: TGTGCCAGCAGCGTAGCTGTTGAACAGGGTGGCACTGAAGCTTTCTTT.

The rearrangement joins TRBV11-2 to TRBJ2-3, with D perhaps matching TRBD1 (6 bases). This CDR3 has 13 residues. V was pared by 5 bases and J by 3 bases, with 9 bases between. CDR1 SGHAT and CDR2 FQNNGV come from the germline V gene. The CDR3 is CASSPTGTDTQYF. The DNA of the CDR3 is TGTGCCAGCAGCCCCACAGGGACAGATACGCAGTATTTT.

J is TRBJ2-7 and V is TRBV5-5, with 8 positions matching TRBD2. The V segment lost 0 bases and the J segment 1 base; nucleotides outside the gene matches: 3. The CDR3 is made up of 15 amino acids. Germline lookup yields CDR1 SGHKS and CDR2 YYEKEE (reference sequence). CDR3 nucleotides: TGTGCCAGCAGCTTGGAGCTAGCGGGTTCCTACGAGCAGTACTTC. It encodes CASSLELAGSYEQYF. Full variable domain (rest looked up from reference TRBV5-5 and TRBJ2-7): DAGVTQSPTHLIKTRGQQVTLRCSPISGHKSVSWYQQVLGQGPQFIFQYYEKEERGRGNFPDRFSARQFPNYSSELNVNALLLGDSALYLCASSLELAGSYEQYFGPGTRLTVT.

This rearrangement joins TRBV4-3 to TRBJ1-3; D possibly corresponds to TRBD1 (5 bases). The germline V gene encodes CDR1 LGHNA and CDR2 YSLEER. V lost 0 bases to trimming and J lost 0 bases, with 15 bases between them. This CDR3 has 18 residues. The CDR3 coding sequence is TGCGCCAGCAGCCAAGACGGAGGCAGGGTGGGCTCTGGAAACACCATATATTTT. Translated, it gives CASSQDGGRVGSGNTIYF.

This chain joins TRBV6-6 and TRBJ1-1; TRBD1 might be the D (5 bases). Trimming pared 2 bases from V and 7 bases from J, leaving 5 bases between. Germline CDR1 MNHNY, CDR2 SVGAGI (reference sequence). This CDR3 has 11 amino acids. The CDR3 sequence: CASSYDSEAFF. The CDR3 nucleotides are TGTGCCAGCAGTTACGACAGTGAAGCTTTCTTT.